Each of the 5 T cell receptor beta chains below was sequenced from the same sample in a study of blood T cell repertoires in COVID-19. Assay used: immunoSEQ multiplex PCR; TCRdb lists only in-frame clones, some missing. The repertoire holds over 250,000 clones, over 75% seen once, with over 2% in the top ten. Sequenced input: PBMCs or T cells enriched from blood (not recorded which). The receptor set was obtained from a woman between 18 and 30 years old who had recovered from COVID-19.

CDR3 bases: TGCGCCAGCAGCTTGGGGCCTCCCTGGAACACTGAAGCTTTCTTT. It specifies CASSLGPPWNTEAFF. The V gene is TRBV5-1, the J gene TRBJ1-1; D unclear. This CDR3 has 15 amino acids. Germline CDR1 is SGHRS and CDR2 is YFSETQ. Trimming pared 0 bases from V and 1 base from J, leaving 10 bases between.

The J gene is TRBJ1-6, the V gene TRBV18; 10 bases are shared with TRBD1. Germline CDR1 reads KGHSH; CDR2 reads LQKENI. The CDR3 runs to 16 residues. Unmatched junction bases numbered 7, after V lost 1 base and J lost 10 bases. This chain's CDR3 is CASSPHRDRGASPLHF. CDR3 DNA: TGTGCCAGCTCACCACACCGGGACAGGGGTGCATCACCCCTCCACTTT.

The chain is built from TRBV5-5 and TRBJ2-7; TRBD1 agrees at 10 bases. Germline CDR1 and CDR2: SGHKS and YYEKEE (reference sequence). The V and J ends lost 4 bases and 4 bases, in that order; junction bases with no gene match: 8. The CDR3 runs 15 residues. The CDR3 nucleotides are TGTGCCAGCAGCCATCCGGGACAGGGGCTTTACGAGCAGTACTTC. It encodes CASSHPGQGLYEQYF.

In this sample, this clone turned up a few times. This chain joins TRBV2 and TRBJ1-6; perhaps TRBD1 as D (5 bases). The ends were cut back, 2 bases at V and 10 bases at J, with 18 bases in the middle. Germline V lookup: CDR1 SNHLY, CDR2 FYNNEI. There are 16 residues in the CDR3. The CDR3: CASSERRSGSQSPLHF. CDR3 sequence (DNA): TGTGCCAGCAGTGAAAGGCGGTCAGGGTCTCAGTCACCCCTCCACTTT.

This sequence joins TRBV11-3 and TRBJ2-2, with 9 bases lining up with TRBD1. In germline, CDR1 is SGHNT, CDR2 YENEEA. The trim removed 4 bases at V and 2 bases at J, leaving 2 bases unmatched. The CDR3 is 15 amino acids. The CDR3 region is CASSSGQGNTGELFF. CDR3 coding DNA: TGTGCCAGCAGCTCGGGACAGGGTAACACCGGGGAGCTGTTTTTT.